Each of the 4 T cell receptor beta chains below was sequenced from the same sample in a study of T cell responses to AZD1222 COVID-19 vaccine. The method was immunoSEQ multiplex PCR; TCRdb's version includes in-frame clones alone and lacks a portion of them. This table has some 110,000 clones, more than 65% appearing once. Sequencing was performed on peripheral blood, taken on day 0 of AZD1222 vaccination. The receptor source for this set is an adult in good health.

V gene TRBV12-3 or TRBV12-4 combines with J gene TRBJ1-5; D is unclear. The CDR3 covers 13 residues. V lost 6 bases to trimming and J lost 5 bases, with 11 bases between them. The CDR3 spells CASSPSSYQPQHF. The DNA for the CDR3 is TGTGCCAGCAGCCCCTCTTCCTATCAGCCCCAGCATTTT.

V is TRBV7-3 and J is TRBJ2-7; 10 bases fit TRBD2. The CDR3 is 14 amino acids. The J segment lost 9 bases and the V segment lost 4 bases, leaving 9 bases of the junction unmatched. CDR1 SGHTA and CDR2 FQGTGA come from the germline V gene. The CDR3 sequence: CASSSQTSGIVQYF. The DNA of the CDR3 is TGTGCCAGCAGCTCCCAAACTAGCGGGATAGTGCAGTACTTC.

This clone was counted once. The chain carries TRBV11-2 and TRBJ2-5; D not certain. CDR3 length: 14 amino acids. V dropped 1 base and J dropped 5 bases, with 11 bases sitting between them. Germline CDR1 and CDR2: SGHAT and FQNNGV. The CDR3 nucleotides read TGTGCCAGCAGCTTAGCTGGCAGCTCCGAGACCCAGTACTTC. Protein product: CASSLAGSSETQYF.

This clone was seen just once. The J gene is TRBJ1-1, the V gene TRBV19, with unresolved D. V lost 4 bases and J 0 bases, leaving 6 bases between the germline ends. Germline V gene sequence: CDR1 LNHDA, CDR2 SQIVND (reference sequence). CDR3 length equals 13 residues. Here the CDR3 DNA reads TGTGCCAGTAGTACCAGACTGAACACTGAAGCTTTCTTT. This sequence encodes CASSTRLNTEAFF.